This T cell receptor beta chain is from a study of T cell responses to AZD1222 COVID-19 vaccine. Study-wide findings and caveats: Without day 14 samples, only post-peak T cell repertoires were studied. Donors were mostly white British, more females; clonal diversity possibly underestimated.

As regards this clone: As yet, its antigen is unknown.

The assay was immunoSEQ multiplex PCR, and TCRdb's table has in-frame clones only and misses some. The table lists about 39,000 clones, 88% of them singletons. J lost 3 bases, V lost 5 bases, and 14 bases had no gene match. The length of the CDR3 is 17 residues. Germline V gives CDR1 SGHAT, CDR2 FQNNGV. This receptor was obtained from an adult who received the MenACWY meningococcal vaccine as a control. The chain carries TRBV11-2 and TRBJ1-2, with 8 nucleotides matching TRBD1. The sequences come from peripheral blood, collected 28 days after the second dose of the MenACWY control vaccine. The CDR3 sequence is CASSRRDRRLRYYGYTF. For the CDR3, the DNA is TGTGCCAGCAGCCGACGGGACAGGCGGTTGCGGTACTATGGCTACACCTTC. Full variable domain (missing parts from reference TRBV11-2 and TRBJ1-2): EAGVAQSPRYKIIEKRQSVAFWCNPISGHATLYWYQQILGQGPKLLIQFQNNGVVDDSQLPKDRFSAERLKGVDSTLKIQPAKLEDSAVYLCASSRRDRRLRYYGYTFGSGTRLTVV.